This record concerns one T cell receptor (beta chain) sequence. This sample was included in a study of shared clonotypes between healthy human individuals. Measured with immunoSEQ multiplex PCR; TCRdb has only the in-frame clones, and not every one. The sample shows 950,000 to 1,300,000 clones, approximately 68% of them seen only once. Germline loops: CDR1 LNHDA, CDR2 SQIVND (reference sequence). The CDR3 is 14 amino acids. With V trimmed by 5 bases and J by 2 bases, 6 bases remained unmatched. This TCR was sampled from a man between 18 and 35 years old in good health. This chain connects TRBV19 to TRBJ2-7, with 7 bases identical to TRBD1. The specimen was memory CD4+ T cells sorted from blood. Regarding subset: CD45RA-negative fraction. CDR3: CASSQPDRAYEQYF. Here the CDR3 DNA reads TGTGCCAGTAGTCAACCAGACAGGGCCTACGAGCAGTACTTC.